A selection of T cell receptor beta chains follows, all from one sample in a study of blood T cell repertoires in COVID-19. Libraries were prepared by immunoSEQ multiplex PCR; TCRdb keeps only in-frame clonotypes and omits some of them. The sample carries 49,000 or so clones, 75% to 90% recorded once. Sequenced input: peripheral blood. The origin of the receptors is a man between 60 and 70 years old with active COVID-19. The CDR3 runs from the conserved cysteine through the conserved F or W. The D gene is left open where the match is weak. Rows give clone size only sometimes, using once, few, many, or a class for an expanded clone.

v_call,j_call,d_call,clone_size,cdr3_nt,cdr3_aa
TRBV30,TRBJ2-7,NA,NA,TGTGCCTTTCCGATTCTTACAGGGCGAGAGCAGTACTTC,CAFPILTGREQYF
TRBV24-1,TRBJ2-6,TRBD1,NA,TGTGCCACCAGTGATAAGGGGGCCGTCTCTGGGGCCAACGTCCTGACTTTC,CATSDKGAVSGANVLTF
TRBV2,TRBJ2-3,TRBD2,few,TGTGCCAGCAGTCGTACGCGGACTAGCGGGGGCTGGACAGATACGCAGTATTTT,CASSRTRTSGGWTDTQYF
TRBV7-2,TRBJ2-5,NA,NA,TGTGCCAGCAGCTGGCGGGCTCAAGAGACCCAGTACTTC,CASSWRAQETQYF
TRBV28,TRBJ2-7,NA,NA,TGTGCCAGCAGTTCCTCCGGGACAAACACCTACGAGCAGTACTTC,CASSSSGTNTYEQYF
TRBV28,TRBJ2-5,NA,NA,TGTGCCAGCAGTCAACACGGGGGAGGAGAGACCCAGTACTTC,CASSQHGGGETQYF
TRBV7-2,TRBJ2-2,NA,NA,TGTGCCAGCAGCTTAGTCAGGTCCACCGGGGAGCTGTTTTTT,CASSLVRSTGELFF
TRBV5-4,TRBJ1-6,NA,NA,TGTGCCAGCAGCTTGGACAGGTATAATTCACCCCTCCACTTT,CASSLDRYNSPLHF
TRBV7-6,TRBJ2-4,TRBD1,NA,TGTGCCAGCAGCTTAGAGACAGGGTCAAAAAACATTCAGTACTTC,CASSLETGSKNIQYF
TRBV13,TRBJ2-3,TRBD2,NA,TGTGCCAGCAGCCAGACTAGCGGGGGGGTGACAGATACGCAGTATTTT,CASSQTSGGVTDTQYF
TRBV3-1/TRBV3-2,TRBJ1-2,NA,medium-sized,TGTGCCAGCAGCCATTCCGGGGGGGGCAGATCCTATGGCTACACCTTC,CASSHSGGGRSYGYTF
TRBV28,TRBJ1-4,TRBD1,NA,TGTGCCAGCACGGGACAGAGGAATGAAAAACTGTTTTTT,CASTGQRNEKLFF
TRBV27,TRBJ2-3,NA,few,TGTGCCAGCAGTTTATTACAGGGGGGGCCGTCAGATACGCAGTATTTT,CASSLLQGGPSDTQYF
TRBV25-1,TRBJ1-6,NA,NA,TGTGCCAGCAAGGGAGCACTCAATAATTCACCCCTCCACTTT,CASKGALNNSPLHF
TRBV6-5,TRBJ2-1,NA,once,TGTGCCAGCAGTTACGGAGTACCCGAGTCCAATGAGCAGTTCTTC,CASSYGVPESNEQFF
TRBV6-2/TRBV6-3,TRBJ2-7,TRBD2,NA,TGTGCCAGCAGTTACTCGATGGCGCGGGGGGCCCACGAGCAGTACTTC,CASSYSMARGAHEQYF
TRBV19,TRBJ2-4,TRBD1,NA,TGTGCCAGTAACGACAGGGCGAACATTCAGTACTTC,CASNDRANIQYF
TRBV3-1/TRBV3-2,TRBJ2-6,NA,once,TGTGCCAGCAGCCAAGATGGGGGGGGCGCCGGGGCCAACGTCCTGACTTTC,CASSQDGGGAGANVLTF
TRBV3-1/TRBV3-2,TRBJ2-2,TRBD2,NA,TGTGCCAGCGGCGGGAGGATCGGCACCGGGGAGCTGTTTTTT,CASGGRIGTGELFF
TRBV7-9,TRBJ2-2,TRBD2,few,TGTGCCAGCAGCCAGGGTATCGGGGGGACCGGGGAGCTGTTTTTT,CASSQGIGGTGELFF
TRBV7-2,TRBJ2-1,TRBD1,NA,TGTGCCAGCGCTACAGGGGGCCCCAACAATGAGCAGTTCTTC,CASATGGPNNEQFF
TRBV2,TRBJ2-7,NA,NA,TGTGCCAGCAGTGATCACGGAGGATTCTACGAGCAGTACTTC,CASSDHGGFYEQYF
TRBV6-2/TRBV6-3,TRBJ2-7,NA,NA,TGTGCCAGCAGTACGCCTGCCGCGGGACTCTACGAGCAGTACTTC,CASSTPAAGLYEQYF
TRBV7-3,TRBJ2-5,TRBD1,NA,TGTGCCAGCAGCTCGGGACAGGGGGAAGGAGAGACCCAGTACTTC,CASSSGQGEGETQYF
TRBV3-1/TRBV3-2,TRBJ1-4,NA,NA,TGTGCCAGCAGCCAAGGAGTACAGGTACTGTTTTTT,CASSQGVQVLFF
TRBV30,TRBJ1-2,TRBD1,NA,TGTGCCTGGGGGCGACAGGGGGGATCCCTGTATGGCTACACCTTC,CAWGRQGGSLYGYTF
TRBV7-2,TRBJ2-3,TRBD2,NA,TGTGCCAGCAGCCCGGGGCGGGGGGGAGATACGCAGTATTTT,CASSPGRGGDTQYF
TRBV7-9,TRBJ1-1,NA,NA,TGTGCCAGCACCCCTCGGGGGTTCACTGAAGCTTTCTTT,CASTPRGFTEAFF
TRBV28,TRBJ2-2,TRBD1,few,TGTGCCAGCAGACAATCCGGGACAGCGAACACCGGGGAGCTGTTTTTT,CASRQSGTANTGELFF
TRBV7-2,TRBJ2-7,NA,NA,TGTGCCAGCAGCGCTATCCCTCTAGCGGACAGCTCCTACGAGCAGTACTTC,CASSAIPLADSSYEQYF
TRBV6-2/TRBV6-3,TRBJ1-3,TRBD1,NA,TGTGCCAGCAGTTACTTCGGGACAGGAGAACATGGAAACACCATATATTTT,CASSYFGTGEHGNTIYF
TRBV28,TRBJ1-2,NA,once,TGTGCCAGCAGGGTAGGGGCTGACTATGGCTACACCTTC,CASRVGADYGYTF
TRBV19,TRBJ1-3,NA,NA,TGTGCCAGTAGTGTTGAGGCTGGAAACACCATATATTTT,CASSVEAGNTIYF
TRBV29-1,TRBJ2-7,NA,NA,TGCAGCGTTGAGAGGCCGCGGAACTACGAGCAGTACTTC,CSVERPRNYEQYF
TRBV20-1,TRBJ2-1,TRBD2,few,TGCAGTGCTAGTGGTGGGGGCGCTAGCGGGATTTGGAATGAGCAGTTCTTC,CSASGGGASGIWNEQFF
TRBV5-5,TRBJ1-4,NA,NA,TGTGCCAGCAGCCCGGGGGGCCCCTATAATGAAAAACTGTTTTTT,CASSPGGPYNEKLFF
TRBV11-2,TRBJ1-1,NA,NA,TGTGCCAGCAGCTTTCACATCATGAACACTGAAGCTTTCTTT,CASSFHIMNTEAFF
TRBV5-1,TRBJ2-6,TRBD1,NA,TGCGCCAGCAGCTTGGCCTTTGGACAGGGGGCGCTTACTGGGGCCAACGTCCTGACTTTC,CASSLAFGQGALTGANVLTF
TRBV2,TRBJ2-3,NA,NA,TGTGCCAGCAGTCGAGGTACAGATACGCAGTATTTT,CASSRGTDTQYF
TRBV3-1/TRBV3-2,TRBJ1-5,TRBD1,few,TGTGCCAGCAGCCAAGATTGGACAGGTAATCAGCCCCAGCATTTT,CASSQDWTGNQPQHF
TRBV3-1/TRBV3-2,TRBJ1-2,NA,NA,TGTGCCAGCAGCCGCGGGACGGCTCATCTGGGCTACACCTTC,CASSRGTAHLGYTF
TRBV7-9,TRBJ2-3,TRBD1,NA,TGTGCCATCAACCGCCCCAGGGGGCATACTGCAGATACGCAGTATTTT,CAINRPRGHTADTQYF
TRBV6-5,TRBJ2-5,NA,NA,TGTGCCAGCAGTTATGGCGGGGCGCAAGAGACCCAGTACTTC,CASSYGGAQETQYF
TRBV7-2,TRBJ2-3,NA,NA,TGTGCCAGCAGCTTGGGTTTAGCTACCACAGATACGCAGTATTTT,CASSLGLATTDTQYF
TRBV18,TRBJ1-3,NA,NA,TGTGCCAGCTCAGGACAGTCTGGAAACACCATATATTTT,CASSGQSGNTIYF
TRBV9,TRBJ2-5,NA,few,TGTGCCAGCAGCGTAGTTCCTGACGACTTTCAGACCCAGTACTTC,CASSVVPDDFQTQYF
TRBV6-5,TRBJ2-5,TRBD2,NA,TGTGCCAGTGCCCTAGCGGATCTCAGAAAAGAGACCCAGTACTTC,CASALADLRKETQYF
TRBV15,TRBJ2-5,NA,NA,TGTGCCACCAGCAGAGACCTCCGGGACATCGAAGAGACCCAGTACTTC,CATSRDLRDIEETQYF
TRBV6-2/TRBV6-3,TRBJ2-3,TRBD2,once,TGTGCCAGCAGTTCCAGTCTAGCGGTCACAGATACGCAGTATTTT,CASSSSLAVTDTQYF
TRBV7-2,TRBJ2-3,NA,NA,TGTGCCAGCAGCCCTAACAGGGTGGGAAGCACAGATACGCAGTATTTT,CASSPNRVGSTDTQYF
TRBV9,TRBJ2-1,TRBD2,NA,TGTGCCAGCAGCCCGCGACTAGCCCTGAGCTCCTACAATGAGCAGTTCTTC,CASSPRLALSSYNEQFF
TRBV5-6,TRBJ2-5,TRBD1,NA,TGTGCCAGCAGCTACGGGACAGCCGAAGAGACCCAGTACTTC,CASSYGTAEETQYF
TRBV28,TRBJ1-1,NA,NA,TGTGCCAGTTCGGCAGGGCAGAACACTGAAGCTTTCTTT,CASSAGQNTEAFF
TRBV19,TRBJ2-7,TRBD2,NA,TGTGCCAGCGCCGGGACTACACCTTTCTACGAGCAGTACTTC,CASAGTTPFYEQYF